This record covers a single TCR beta chain. What this receptor recognizes is not known. No much larger clone exists at a distance of one base, and base qualities are not known. This record belongs to a study of cytomegalovirus exposure and HLA in healthy donors (dated by TCRdb to between 2016 and 2019). General notes on the study: According to an earlier analysis of a few hundred of the donors, about 170 million T cells yielded roughly 100 million unique TCR beta sequences and less than 300 Gb of sequence data. An early release that covered fewer than 800 HLA-typed donors contained approximately 290 gigabases of sequencing data and about 84 million unique TCR sequences. Among the roughly 410 genotyped donors, about 83% belonged to the genetic ancestry cluster associated with self-reported Caucasian donors. The aim of the study was to test whether cataloging public T cell receptors could identify signatures of past pathogen exposure. The study used immunosequencing to profile the T cell repertoires of under 700 subjects and linked those repertoires to cytomegalovirus serostatus. A separate validation cohort of about 110 different subjects was used in addition to the roughly 640-subject first cohort. The study combined high-throughput TCR immunosequencing, statistical association of individual TCRs with disease status, and machine learning to predict cytomegalovirus infection status. To study patterns of TCR occurrence, a later analysis re-analyzed previously published TCR beta repertoires from 650 to 750 donors and added high-resolution HLA genotyping. Rather than drawing on any new phenotypic data, the later analysis identified candidate immune exposures from TCR beta sequences and the way those sequences occurred across donors. In an earlier analysis of 550 to 700 of the donors, high-throughput TCR beta sequencing was used to judge whether each TCR beta V gene segment behaved as functional or pseudogenic. Alongside the repertoire data, information on donor age, sex, ethnicity and CMV serostatus was compiled. A later genetic analysis took genome-wide SNP genotypes for about 55% of the roughly 700 donors and used that subset as a discovery cohort. All discovery cohort repertoires had been generated using a single sequencing platform. HLA typing included class I and class II loci at four-digit resolution. The number of typed donors differed by locus: about 629-630 for A, B, C, DRB1 and DQB1; 500 to 550 for DQA1; some 610 for DPA1; and roughly 470 for DPB1. Because of strong linkage in the cohort, roughly five DR-DQ haplotypes were treated as single units for association and clustering. Among roughly 400 genotyped donors of the cohort, an average of around 220,000 unique TCR beta nucleotide sequences was sequenced per donor, of which approximately 18% were non-productive.

Paper-wide results and their limitations: Assigning TCR associations to individual alleles was difficult when HLA alleles, especially DR and DQ, strongly co-occurred. Because the 87-base-pair reads could not distinguish some IMGT-functional V segments, including TRBV6-2 and TRBV6-3, those segments were excluded. Cytomegalovirus status was reported to be diagnosed by the classifier with high specificity and sensitivity in both the original and validation cohorts. Linkage disequilibrium might explain the correlated functional status among segregating V segments, but an unknown experimental factor could not be ruled out. In vitro tests confirmed that a few of the cytomegalovirus-associated TCR beta chains recognize cytomegalovirus antigens. Presence/absence analyses assumed roughly uniform sequencing depth across donors, an assumption that may not hold. An earlier analysis of several hundred of the donors showed that most TCR beta V segments appeared in productive rearrangements either about 90% or about 30% of the time, which broadly matched IMGT annotations. It was suggested by the authors that the approach could potentially be generalized to other disease states and immunological phenotypes. An association between a missense DCLRE1C variant and V-gene and J-gene trimming of TCR beta chains was found in a later genetic analysis and replicated in an independent cohort. While some public TCRs were present in many individuals, most TCR sequences turned up only very rarely across donors. A total of 164 TCR beta chains were listed by the study as associated with cytomegalovirus. According to a later analysis, parvovirus B19, influenza, CMV and Epstein-Barr virus appeared linked to several top co-occurrence clusters. Most CMV-associated TCR beta chains appeared to be HLA-restricted in a later analysis, and the HLA associations seemed to be driven largely by CMV exposure. Because some donors lacked HLA typing at each locus, the association tests relied only on the typed subset. CMV serostatus was the only immune exposure information available for the cohort. In a later analysis, TCR association rates were found to vary across HLA loci, with the most associated TCRs seen for DRB1 alleles and the fewest for HLA-C alleles. At a false discovery rate of 0.05, a later analysis linked fewer than 20,000 TCR beta sequences to specific HLA alleles. Because counts were too low, about 17 rarely observed V segments, including chromosome 9 orphons, were excluded from the earlier analysis of fewer than 650 of the donors. A later genetic analysis reported fewer N-insertions in productive TCRs among donors in an Asian-associated ancestry cluster than the approximately 700-donor mean. A later analysis found that HLA-associated TCR beta chains were more clonally expanded and had lower generation probabilities than equally common non-associated chains. The cohort was sequenced for TCR beta chains only, and without alpha or paired-chain data the features that could be detected were limited. The sequencing pipeline was judged likely to have produced a cluster of highly shared sequence variants as a technical artifact. A further reported finding was that TCR beta sequences accurately predicted the HLA-A and HLA-B alleles for most subjects in the first cohort.

The CDR3 measures 15 amino acids from cysteine to phenylalanine. The read is trimmed to its CDR3 DNA, 45 bases read in frame from base 1. A distance of 14 bases separates the germline ends of V and J, which lose 6 bases and 2 bases respectively. CDR1 is given as MNHEY and CDR2 as SVGAGI, both from the germline V gene. The cohort consisted of some 670 healthy bone marrow donors. At the time of sampling, every cohort member was nominally healthy, though immune exposures that went unrecorded were likely present. The donor was CMV seronegative and was included in the group of a few hundred seronegative cohort members. Each donor provided a peripheral blood sample, and peripheral blood mononuclear cells were used for TCR beta sequencing. Genomic DNA was extracted from the blood cell samples with the Qiagen DNeasy Blood Extraction Kit. To prepare the library, the immunoSEQ multiplex PCR assay was applied. For the multiplex PCR, a mixture combining 60 forward primers for TCR Vbeta segments and 13 reverse primers for TCR Jbeta segments was used. The CDR3 region of rearranged TCR beta genes was amplified from genomic DNA by a multiplex PCR assay. The amplified TCR beta libraries were sequenced on the Illumina HiSeq System as 87-base-pair reads. The paper's data handling went like this. A later analysis tallied tens of millions of unique TCR beta chains across the 610 or so repertoires, and approximately 12 million of those chains were shared by two or more donors. Raw reads were error-corrected and collapsed into unique sequences by a nearest-neighbor algorithm in which closely related sequences were merged to remove PCR and sequencing errors. CDR3 sequences were aligned to IMGT reference sequences to assign V, D and J gene segments. For a sequence to be retained, a match of at least six nucleotides to both a V gene segment and a J gene segment was required. A rearrangement counted as productive if the CDR3 had no stop codons and remained in frame with V and J, and every other rearrangement counted as non-productive. Following IMGT convention, CDR3 was defined as the stretch from the second conserved V-encoded cysteine to the conserved J-encoded phenylalanine. In an earlier analysis of approximately 590 of the donors, sequences lacking an unambiguous match to a single V gene segment were excluded. In an earlier analysis of some 590 of the donors, V segments were called functional above 56.7% productive rearrangements and were called segregating when the between-donor standard deviation exceeded 5%. To diagnose cytomegalovirus status from the catalog of TCR beta chain sequences, a statistical classification framework was built. V and J gene assignment, in a later analysis, came from comparing TCR nucleotide sequences with IMGT/GENE-DB human TR gene sequences. In a later analysis, CDR3 sequences and most-parsimonious VDJ recombination scenarios were assigned using the TCRdist pipeline. In a later analysis, each TCR beta chain was defined by its CDR3 amino acid sequence together with its V-gene family, and reads without a unique V-gene family were excluded. As a way to deal with suspected cross-contamination and a sequencing artifact, a later analysis dropped approximately 570 nucleotide sequences that were highly shared and had low generation probability. In a later analysis, a clonal expansion index was calculated for each public chain from normalized within-repertoire ranks of inferred template counts. Generation probabilities in a later analysis came from a VDJ recombination model fitted to out-of-frame rearrangements, and those results were checked against IGoR. Hypergeometric tests were used in a later analysis to score TCR-TCR, TCR-HLA and TCR-CMV co-occurrence, with a repertoire-size bias correction applied to the TCR pairs. False discovery rates were estimated in a later analysis by permuting HLA or CMV assignments 20 times. In a later analysis, co-occurring TCRs were grouped with DBSCAN, and TCRdist sequence similarity was added when clustering was performed within HLA-allele-positive subsets. Repertoires with fewer than 30,000 or more than 120,000 public chains, plus five repertoires with anomalous nucleotide sharing, were excluded from co-occurrence clustering. TCRdb mirrors the immuneACCESS table, restricted to in-frame sequences. Some clones are absent from its copies; in checked studies, under half trace to an unresolved V gene, and the reason for the others is unknown. The V and J calls and clone size come from that table; D and trimming were worked out from the DNA. This sample comprises 100,000 or so clones, 60% to 85% of them detected only once. The ten largest make up 4.9% of the sample.

The TCR sequence derives from a woman aged 40 to 50 in good health and CMV-seronegative. The chain couples TRBV6-5 to TRBJ1-5, and TRBD1 may be the D gene, going by 5 matching bases. The sequenced sample was PBMCs. The sequence in DNA is TGTGCCAGCAGGAGTGGAGGGGCGCGCAATCAGCCCCAGCATTTT. Translated, this gives CASRSGGARNQPQHF.